Presented here are 8 T cell receptor beta chains from one specimen sequenced in a study of OX40 agonist ivuxolimab in advanced cancers. Produced via immunoSEQ multiplex PCR; TCRdb's table is partial and in-frame only. Here the sample spans more than 50,000 clones, around 80% being singletons. The sequenced sample was CD4+ or CD8+ T cells sorted from blood, obtained in a trial of the OX40 agonist ivuxolimab. These receptors all stem from an adult with an advanced solid tumor such as melanoma, head and neck, liver or kidney cancer.

The CDR3 loop is CASRQGQGGTDTQYF. In DNA, the CDR3 is TGTGCCAGCAGACAGGGACAGGGTGGCACAGATACGCAGTATTTT. The chain links TRBV6-5 to TRBJ2-3, with 9 positions matching TRBD1. The CDR3 has 15 amino acids. V shed 6 bases, J shed 1 base, and the junction held 5 bases outside the gene matches. Germline V gene sequence: CDR1 MNHEY, CDR2 SVGAGI.

The gene calls are TRBV6-1 and TRBJ1-2; D gene uncertain. The germline CDR1 and CDR2 sequences are MNHNS and SASEGT. Trimming stripped 0 bases from V and 6 bases from J, with 11 bases between. The CDR3 length is 14 residues. The CDR3 region is CASSEARQAHGYTF. The DNA for the CDR3 is TGTGCCAGCAGTGAAGCGCGGCAGGCCCATGGCTACACCTTC.

This clone showed up just a few times. At one boundary the junction diverges from the germline segment, which might be a read error. The V gene is TRBV30, the J gene TRBJ2-7; 11 bases are shared with TRBD2. CDR3 length equals 16 residues. The germline gives CDR1 GTSNPN, CDR2 SVGIG (reference sequence). Written as DNA, the CDR3 is TGTGCCTGGAGCAGACTCGGGACTAGCGGATCCTACGGGCAGTACTTC. Encoded protein: CAWSRLGTSGSYGQYF.

The gene calls are TRBV28 and TRBJ2-1, with D tentatively TRBD1 (6 bases). This CDR3 has 15 amino acids. CDR1 and CDR2 from the germline V gene are MDHEN and SYDVKM. V was cut by 3 bases and J by 0 bases, with 9 bases left in between. The CDR3 region has the DNA TGTGCCAGCAGTTTTGGGACAACCTCCTACAATGAGCAGTTCTTC. Protein product: CASSFGTTSYNEQFF. Supplemented by reference TRBV28 and TRBJ2-1, the full variable domain reads DVKVTQSSRYLVKRTGEKVFLECVQDMDHENMFWYRQDPGLGLRLIYFSYDVKMKEKGDIPEGYSVSREKKERFSLILESASTNQTSMYLCASSFGTTSYNEQFFGPGTRLTVL.

V gene TRBV19 combines with J gene TRBJ1-4; 10 nucleotides align to TRBD1. The CDR3 sequence is 15 residues long. Germline V gene lookup returns CDR1 LNHDA and CDR2 SQIVND (reference sequence). V was clipped by 5 bases and J by 8 bases; unmatched bases: 8. The CDR3 protein is CASSFPGQGYEKLFF. The CDR3 DNA reads TGTGCCAGTAGTTTTCCGGGACAGGGGTACGAAAAACTGTTTTTT.

The V call is TRBV27, the J call TRBJ1-5, with D possibly being TRBD1 (6 bases). Trimming took 5 bases from V and 1 from J, leaving 9 bases between them. The germline gives CDR1 MNHEY, CDR2 SMNVEV (reference sequence). The CDR3 is 14 residues long. The chain's CDR3 is CASSTDRSNQPQHF. The DNA of the CDR3 is TGTGCCAGCAGTACCGACAGGAGCAATCAGCCCCAGCATTTT.

This rearrangement joins TRBV18 to TRBJ1-2; TRBD1 matches at 8 bases. Germline assignment: CDR1 KGHSH and CDR2 LQKENI. Germline trimming cut 1 base from V and 6 bases from J; bases unmatched to any gene: 7. The CDR3 is 15 amino acids. This CDR3 reads CASSPQQGERDGYTF. The CDR3 nucleotides are TGTGCCAGCTCACCACAACAGGGGGAAAGAGATGGCTACACCTTC.

The chain carries TRBV5-8 and TRBJ1-2; D is unresolved. The germline V gene has CDR1 SGHTS and CDR2 YDEGEE. The CDR3 consists of 13 residues. Trimming stripped 8 bases from V and 6 bases from J, with 17 bases between. The CDR3 coding sequence is TGTGCCAGTGACGCCGCGGGCCTGGATGGCTACACCTTC. Translated: CASDAAGLDGYTF.